This passage covers 30 T cell receptor beta chains from one sample sequenced in a study of Ad26.COV2.S vaccination and SARS-CoV-2 variants (dated by TCRdb to the early 2020s). The intended sense of this specimen's treatment or condition label: some 20 received Ad26.COV2.S at low or high dose, single or two shots; roughly 5 received placebo; per-sample allocation not given. Repertoires of vaccine and placebo recipients were sequenced from samples taken on day 63 after the first injection. The library was built by means of the immunoSEQ multiplex PCR assay. TCRdb took this table from immuneACCESS and kept in-frame rearrangements with V and J called. Such tables lack part of the clones; where checked against another copy, unresolved V genes explain under half of the gap, and the rest is unexplained. For this sample there are about 480,000 clones; 87% appear just once. Roughly 12% of the sample is taken by the ten largest.

The input for sequencing was peripheral blood, taken in a trial of Ad26.COV2.S vaccine versus placebo. The source is a person between 18 and 65 years old who received the Ad26.COV2.S COVID-19 vaccine or a placebo.

The rearrangement uses TRBV11-2 and TRBJ1-1; D may be TRBD1 (6 bases). CDR3 length: 16 residues. The germline gives CDR1 SGHAT, CDR2 FQNNGV. V lost 3 bases, J lost 1 base, and 15 bases lay in between. In DNA, the CDR3 is TGTGCCAGCAGCTTTTATGCAGGGGCCAAGAACACTGAAGCTTTCTTT. This sequence encodes CASSFYAGAKNTEAFF.

J is TRBJ2-1 and V is TRBV6-1; 14 bases fit TRBD2. Germline assignment: CDR1 MNHNS and CDR2 SASEGT. J gave up 7 bases and V 4 bases, and 6 bases lay outside the gene matches. The CDR3 runs 16 residues. The CDR3 spells CASSVTSGRVGNEQFF. The CDR3 coding sequence is TGTGCCAGCAGTGTGACTAGCGGGAGGGTGGGTAATGAGCAGTTCTTC.

This chain links TRBV7-9 with TRBJ1-1; unclear D gene. The CDR3 totals 13 residues. Trimming pared 4 bases from V and 0 bases from J, leaving 6 bases between. Per germline, CDR1 SEHNR and CDR2 FQNEAQ (reference sequence). The CDR3, as DNA: TGTGCCAGCAGCTCACAGATGAACACTGAAGCTTTCTTT. Translating gives CASSSQMNTEAFF.

This sequence joins TRBV11-3 and TRBJ2-7; 8 nucleotides line up with TRBD1. CDR1 SGHNT and CDR2 YENEEA come from the germline V gene. The CDR3 sequence is 14 residues long. Germline trimming cut 2 bases from V and 6 bases from J; bases unmatched to any gene: 6. CDR3 nucleotides: TGTGCCAGCAGCTTACGGACAGGGATCACCGAGCAGTACTTC. This sequence encodes CASSLRTGITEQYF.

V gene TRBV5-6 combines with J gene TRBJ2-1, with D possibly matching TRBD1 (6 bases). Germline assignment: CDR1 SGHDT and CDR2 YYEEEE. The length of the CDR3 is 15 residues. V dropped 5 bases and J dropped 0 bases, with 12 bases sitting between them. As DNA, the CDR3 is TGTGCCAGCAGTCCAGGGGCCCGCTCCTACAATGAGCAGTTCTTC. Protein sequence: CASSPGARSYNEQFF. The whole variable domain, remainder taken from reference TRBV5-6 and TRBJ2-1, is DAGVTQSPTHLIKTRGQQVTLRCSPKSGHDTVSWYQQALGQGPQFIFQYYEEEERQRGNFPDRFSGHQFPNYSSELNVNALLLGDSALYLCASSPGARSYNEQFFGPGTRLTVL.

CDR3 in DNA: TGTGCCAGCAGTTTACCGGGACAAATGAACACTGAAGCTTTCTTT. It is translated as CASSLPGQMNTEAFF. The V call is TRBV27, the J call TRBJ1-1; perhaps TRBD1 as D (6 bases). The germline gives CDR1 MNHEY, CDR2 SMNVEV (reference sequence). This CDR3 spans 15 amino acids. Trimming took 2 bases from V and 0 from J, leaving 10 bases between them.

The chain employs TRBV15 and TRBJ2-1; 7 bases agree with TRBD2. Germline V gene data show CDR1 as LNHNV and CDR2 as YYDKDF (reference sequence). The CDR3 length is 15 residues. The trim removed 0 bases at V and 8 bases at J, leaving 7 bases unmatched. CDR3 in amino acids: CATSREGWEGYEQFF. DNA of the CDR3: TGTGCCACCAGCAGAGAAGGGTGGGAGGGTTATGAGCAGTTCTTC.

The V and J genes are TRBV10-1 and TRBJ2-3; TRBD2 matches 9 bases. J lost 6 bases, V lost 10 bases, and 8 bases had no gene match. The germline gives CDR1 WNHNN, CDR2 SYGVQD (reference sequence). There are 13 residues in the CDR3. CDR3 DNA sequence: TGCGCCACTAGGCGGGAGGGTTACGATACGCAGTATTTT. This encodes CATRREGYDTQYF.

This clone came up a few times. The chain is built from TRBV19 and TRBJ1-5, with TRBD1 matching over 7 bases. Trimming took 1 base from V and 4 from J; bases not matched to a gene: 10. Germline assignment: CDR1 LNHDA and CDR2 SQIVND (reference sequence). The CDR3 is made up of 17 amino acids. CDR3 sequence reads: CASSIASTGWGNQPQHF. The CDR3 nucleotides are TGTGCCAGTAGTATAGCCTCGACAGGGTGGGGGAATCAGCCCCAGCATTTT.

This chain uses TRBV6-5 with TRBJ2-5, with D possibly being TRBD1 (6 bases). V was shortened by 0 bases and J by 2 bases, with 13 bases between the two germline ends. Germline lookup yields CDR1 MNHEY and CDR2 SVGAGI. The CDR3 runs 16 residues. The CDR3 loop is CASSYSGHLHQETQYF. CDR3 coding DNA: TGTGCCAGCAGTTACTCGGGACACCTTCATCAAGAGACCCAGTACTTC.

V usage is TRBV18 and J usage is TRBJ2-7; 11 bases fit TRBD1. CDR1 is KGHSH, CDR2 LQKENI, per germline. This CDR3 region has 15 residues. Losses at the gene ends were 2 bases for V and 2 bases for J; bases not matched to a gene: 2. The CDR3 loop is CASSPTGQGAYEQYF. Here the CDR3 DNA reads TGTGCCAGCTCACCAACGGGACAGGGGGCCTACGAGCAGTACTTC.

This chain uses TRBV7-3 with TRBJ2-5, with D maybe TRBD2 (6 bases). The CDR3 is 13 amino acids. Trimming removed 5 bases at V and 7 bases at J, with 14 bases between. Germline loops: CDR1 SGHTA, CDR2 FQGTGA. The CDR3 nucleotides are TGTGCCAGCAGCCGAGGCGGGACCGGGACCCAGTACTTC. Protein: CASSRGGTGTQYF.

This clone was seen just once. The chain employs TRBV5-5 and TRBJ1-3; D is perhaps TRBD1 (5 bases). The CDR3 extends over 16 amino acids. In germline, CDR1 is SGHKS, CDR2 YYEKEE (reference sequence). Between the trimmed V and J ends, which lost 0 bases and 0 bases, there was a span of 10 bases. This CDR3 is CASSLVGARSGNTIYF. CDR3 DNA sequence: TGTGCCAGCAGCTTGGTTGGGGCGCGCTCTGGAAACACCATATATTTT.

This clone was counted a few times. This chain joins TRBV9 and TRBJ1-1; D is uncertain. Between the trimmed V and J ends, which lost 0 bases and 1 base, there was a span of 10 bases. The CDR3 has 15 amino acids. Germline V lookup: CDR1 SGDLS, CDR2 YYNGEE. In DNA, the CDR3 is TGTGCCAGCAGCGTAGGGGTCTACGGGAACACTGAAGCTTTCTTT. It codes for CASSVGVYGNTEAFF.

The genes are TRBV2 and TRBJ1-1, with 10 bases lining up with TRBD1. This CDR3 has 18 amino acids. After removal of 6 bases from V and 0 bases from J, the junction contained 13 bases not matched to a gene. Germline CDR1 and CDR2: SNHLY and FYNNEI. The CDR3 sequence: CASRLLGGQGTMNTEAFF. CDR3 coding DNA: TGTGCCAGCAGGCTGTTAGGGGGACAGGGGACCATGAACACTGAAGCTTTCTTT.

As DNA, the CDR3 is TGTGCCAGCACCAAGGGGGGTGGGGGCTACGAGCAGTACTTC. This translates into CASTKGGGGYEQYF. V gene TRBV2 combines with J gene TRBJ2-7, with D perhaps being TRBD1 or TRBD2 (6 bases each). The V gene's germline CDR1 is SNHLY and CDR2 FYNNEI. The germline V and J ends were trimmed by 7 bases and 3 bases, with 16 bases remaining between them. The CDR3 is 14 amino acids.

The chain combines TRBV7-3 with TRBJ2-1; D ambiguous. CDR1 and CDR2 (germline): SGHTA, FQGTGA. V was clipped by 2 bases and J by 5 bases, with 10 bases between them. The CDR3 runs 14 residues. The CDR3 protein is CASSLYHGDNEQFF. The CDR3 DNA sequence: TGTGCCAGCAGCTTATACCACGGAGACAATGAGCAGTTCTTC. The whole variable domain, remainder taken from reference TRBV7-3 and TRBJ2-1, is GAGVSQTPSNKVTEKGKYVELRCDPISGHTALYWYRQSLGQGPEFLIYFQGTGAADDSGLPNDRFFAVRPEGSVSTLKIQRTERGDSAVYLCASSLYHGDNEQFFGPGTRLTVL.

This clone was observed once. The CDR3 nucleotides are TGCAGTGCTAGTTGGGCCAGCTATAGCAATCAGCCCCAGCATTTT. Amino acids: CSASWASYSNQPQHF. This chain connects TRBV20-1 to TRBJ1-5; no definite D call. This CDR3 comprises 15 residues. Trimming stripped 3 bases from V and 0 bases from J, with 12 bases between. The germline V gene encodes CDR1 DFQATT and CDR2 SNEGSKA (reference sequence).

V and J are TRBV15 and TRBJ2-1; D remains ambiguous. CDR1 and CDR2 (germline): LNHNV, YYDKDF (reference sequence). V lost 1 base to trimming and J lost 7 bases, with 5 bases between them. The CDR3 is made up of 12 amino acids. CDR3 DNA sequence: TGTGCCACCAGCAGAGCGGAAAATGAGCAGTTCTTC. As protein: CATSRAENEQFF. Full variable domain (outside the CDR3, taken from reference TRBV15 and TRBJ2-1): DAMVIQNPRYQVTQFGKPVTLSCSQTLNHNVMYWYQQKSSQAPKLLFHYYDKDFNNEADTPDNFQSRRPNTSFCFLDIRSPGLGDTAMYLCATSRAENEQFFGPGTRLTVL.

This chain joins TRBV19 and TRBJ2-2, with D perhaps matching TRBD2 (6 bases). V was pared by 2 bases and J by 5 bases, with 9 bases between. The CDR3 is 14 amino acids. Germline V lookup: CDR1 LNHDA, CDR2 SQIVND (reference sequence). CDR3 nucleotides: TGTGCCAGTAGTATAACTGGAGGGACCGGGGAGCTGTTTTTT. Its protein is CASSITGGTGELFF.

The chain is built from TRBV7-3 and TRBJ2-1; tentative D call: TRBD2 (6 bases). Trimming shortened V by 1 base and J by 12 bases, and 13 bases separated the two germline ends. The CDR3 contains 13 residues. In germline, CDR1 is SGHTA, CDR2 FQGTGA. The CDR3 reads CASSLRGELGQFF. CDR3 in DNA: TGTGCCAGCAGCTTAAGGGGGGAGTTAGGGCAGTTCTTC.

The chain uses TRBV7-2 and TRBJ2-2; the match to TRBD2 covers 13 bases. This CDR3 region has 17 residues. The germline CDR1 and CDR2 sequences are SGHTA and FQGNSA. V trimming: 1 base; J trimming: 6 bases; junction bases outside the gene matches: 5. In DNA form, the CDR3 reads TGTGCCAGCAGCTTAGTATTACTAGCGGGAGGGCCCGGGGAGCTGTTTTTT. As protein: CASSLVLLAGGPGELFF.

The genes are TRBV15 and TRBJ2-2, with 9 bases lining up with TRBD2. Germline lookup yields CDR1 LNHNV and CDR2 YYDKDF (reference sequence). This CDR3 contains 14 residues. V was clipped by 5 bases and J by 4 bases; unmatched bases: 2. CDR3 nucleotides: TGTGCCACCAGCCCAGCGGGAGGCACCGGGGAGCTGTTTTTT. The encoded protein is CATSPAGGTGELFF.

J is TRBJ2-7 and V is TRBV10-3, with no clear D. Germline CDR1 and CDR2: ENHRY and SYGVKD. V dropped 3 bases and J dropped 2 bases, with 2 bases sitting between them. This CDR3 spans 11 amino acids. CDR3 protein: CAISDTYEQYF. The CDR3, as DNA: TGTGCCATCAGTGACACCTACGAGCAGTACTTC.

This clone showed up just once. The V gene is TRBV19, the J gene TRBJ2-1, with D possibly TRBD2 on 5 matching bases. The ends were cut back, 1 base at V and 15 bases at J, with 16 bases in the middle. Germline V gives CDR1 LNHDA, CDR2 SQIVND (reference sequence). There are 13 residues in the CDR3. CDR3 protein: CASSIGALLAPFF. As DNA, the CDR3 is TGTGCCAGTAGTATAGGGGCCTTGCTAGCACCGTTCTTC.

V and J are TRBV2 and TRBJ2-2, with D hard to call. The CDR3 consists of 11 residues. Germline values: CDR1 SNHLY, CDR2 FYNNEI. V shed 6 bases and J shed 4 bases, with 3 bases lying between them. The CDR3 loop reads CASRSTGELFF. Here the CDR3 DNA reads TGTGCCAGCAGGTCCACCGGGGAGCTGTTTTTT. Combining the CDR3 with reference TRBV2 and TRBJ2-2 gives the whole variable domain EPEVTQTPSHQVTQMGQEVILRCVPISNHLYFYWYRQILGQKVEFLVSFYNNEISEKSEIFDDQFSVERPDGSNFTLKIRSTKLEDSAMYFCASRSTGELFFGEGSRLTVL.

The rearrangement uses TRBV9 and TRBJ2-6, with D perhaps matching TRBD1 or TRBD2 (7 bases each). In germline, CDR1 is SGDLS, CDR2 YYNGEE. The CDR3 is 19 amino acids. V gave up 0 bases and J gave up 0 bases, with 16 bases separating them. CDR3 in amino acids: CASSVASQGGISGANVLTF. The CDR3 DNA is TGTGCCAGCAGCGTAGCTAGCCAGGGGGGGATCTCTGGGGCCAACGTCCTGACTTTC. Supplemented by reference TRBV9 and TRBJ2-6, the full variable domain reads DSGVTQTPKHLITATGQRVTLRCSPRSGDLSVYWYQQSLDQGLQFLIQYYNGEERAKGNILERFSAQQFPDLHSELNLSSLELGDSALYFCASSVASQGGISGANVLTFGAGSRLTVL.

The CDR3 DNA reads as TGTGCCACCAGCAGAGATTGGGGGTCATACGAGCAGTACTTC. Its translation: CATSRDWGSYEQYF. The rearrangement uses TRBV15 and TRBJ2-7; D tentatively fits TRBD1 or TRBD2 (5 bases each). This CDR3 spans 14 amino acids. V lost 0 bases and J 4 bases, leaving 10 bases between the germline ends. The germline V gene encodes CDR1 LNHNV and CDR2 YYDKDF (reference sequence).

The table lists this clone with a count of one. The chain employs TRBV7-9 and TRBJ2-1; perhaps TRBD1 as D (5 bases). CDR1 is SEHNR and CDR2 is FQNEAQ in the germline V gene (reference sequence). The V end was cut by 5 bases, the J end by 4 bases, with 18 bases between. The CDR3 runs 16 residues. The CDR3 sequence: CASSTSAGKSYNEQFF. CDR3 nucleotide sequence: TGTGCCAGCAGCACCTCCGCAGGGAAAAGTTACAATGAGCAGTTCTTC.

A single count supports this clone. The chain has TRBV27 and TRBJ2-7; TRBD2 aligns across 9 bases. The CDR3 sequence is 15 residues long. Germline V CDR1 and CDR2: MNHEY, SMNVEV (reference sequence). Trimming took 2 bases from V and 3 from J; bases not matched to a gene: 5. CDR3: CASSLDRLAVYEQYF. CDR3 in DNA: TGTGCCAGCAGTTTAGATCGACTAGCGGTCTACGAGCAGTACTTC.